The table lists the clone carrying this TCR beta chain with a few counts. Its antigen is unknown. TCRdb re-analysed the 5' RACE reads in MiXCR, keeping a single row per CDR3 protein. The sample lists around 370,000 distinct CDR3 sequences; roughly 21% were seen once. These data belong to a study of T-cell memory formation after mild COVID-19. Study-wide results and caveats: Pre-infection memory contained some responding clones, which suggested that cross-reactive memory had joined. Researchers report contracting CD4+ clones mostly in CM and EM, with CD8+ clones in EMRA.

The clonotype was recovered from an adult woman who had mild COVID-19 (a few samples of this study predate the infection). Cell type and time point are not known. The sequencing input was PBMCs or a T cell subset sorted from them (not recorded which).

As DNA, the CDR3 is TGTGCCAGCAGCCAAGATGGCGGGGGGGCCCCAGATACGCAGTATTTT. It codes for CASSQDGGGAPDTQYF. The rearrangement uses TRBV4-2 and TRBJ2-3; 9 bases fit TRBD2. CDR1 is LGHNA and CDR2 is YNFKEQ in the germline V gene. This CDR3 is 16 amino acids long. The V and J ends lost 0 bases and 4 bases, in that order; junction bases with no gene match: 5.